This TCR beta chain was recorded in a study of shared T cell receptors in the human thymus. V lost 4 bases, J lost 1 base, and 13 bases lay in between. This CDR3 region has 16 residues. Germline lookup yields CDR1 LGHNA and CDR2 YSLEER. The data were produced by immunoSEQ multiplex PCR, yet TCRdb's version contains in-frame clones alone and is incomplete. This table holds hundreds of thousands of clones, 70% to 90% found once. The same specimen was also included in a second study, on human thymus T cells. Turning to that study: Among the donors, all were healthy Finnish infants having corrective surgery for congenital heart defects. Resections from corrective heart surgery provided thymus tissue. Blood and thymic repertoires both appeared biased in V and J gene usage. Among unrelated individuals, related research reported thymic repertoires that overlapped highly.

This TCR was recovered from a girl under three years old with a congenital heart defect. The rearrangement uses TRBV4-3 and TRBJ2-2; D may be TRBD1 (8 bases). The sample consisted of thymocytes. This CDR3 reads CASSPGGTGNTGELFF. The DNA of the CDR3 is TGCGCCAGCAGCCCCGGGGGGACAGGGAACACCGGGGAGCTGTTTTTT.